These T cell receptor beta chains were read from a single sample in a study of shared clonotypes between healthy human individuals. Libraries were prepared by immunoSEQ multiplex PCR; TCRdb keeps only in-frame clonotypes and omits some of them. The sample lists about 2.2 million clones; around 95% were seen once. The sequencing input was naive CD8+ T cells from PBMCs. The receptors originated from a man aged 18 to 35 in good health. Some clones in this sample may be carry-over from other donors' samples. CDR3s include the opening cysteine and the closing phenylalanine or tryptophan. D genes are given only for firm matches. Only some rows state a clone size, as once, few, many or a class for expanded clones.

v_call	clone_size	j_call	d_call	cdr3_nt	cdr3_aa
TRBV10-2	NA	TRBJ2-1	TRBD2	TGCGCCAGCAGCGGGGTTAGCGGGAGTTTCTATGAGCAGTTCTTC	CASSGVSGSFYEQFF
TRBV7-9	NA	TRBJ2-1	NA	TGTGCCAGCAGCTTAGTGGTTTATGAGCAGTTCTTC	CASSLVVYEQFF
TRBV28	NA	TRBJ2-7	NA	TGTGCCAGCAGTTTATACGGGGAGGTGTACGAGCAGTACTTC	CASSLYGEVYEQYF
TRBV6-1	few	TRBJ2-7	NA	TGTGCCAGCAGTGAAGAGTTGGCAGGGGCCTACGAGCAGTACTTC	CASSEELAGAYEQYF
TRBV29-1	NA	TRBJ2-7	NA	TGCAGCGTGCGACTGGACATATCCTACGAGCAGTACTTC	CSVRLDISYEQYF
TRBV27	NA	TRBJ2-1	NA	TGTGCCAGCAGTTTCGGACAGAAAGTTGGAGATGAGCAGTTCTTC	CASSFGQKVGDEQFF
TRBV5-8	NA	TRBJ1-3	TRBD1	TGTGCCAGCAGCCCCGGGTGGGACAGGGCCGTGTTTGGGTCTGGAAACACCATATATTTT	CASSPGWDRAVFGSGNTIYF
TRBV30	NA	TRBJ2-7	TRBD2	TGTGCCTGGCGTAGCGGGAGCTCCTACGAGCAGTACTTC	CAWRSGSSYEQYF
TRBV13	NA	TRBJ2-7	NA	TGTGCCAGCAACCGTGACGCCGATGGGGAGCAGTACTTC	CASNRDADGEQYF
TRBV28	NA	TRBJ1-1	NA	TGTGCCAGCAGAGGCCGGCCGAACACTGAAGCTTTCTTT	CASRGRPNTEAFF
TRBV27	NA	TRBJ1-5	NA	TGTGCCAGCCGCTTCGGAGGCCTTAATCAGCCCCAGCATTTT	CASRFGGLNQPQHF
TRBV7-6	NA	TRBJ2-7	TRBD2	TGTGCCAGCAGCTCAATAGGTTTCCCGGGAGGGGGGTACGAGCAGTACTTC	CASSSIGFPGGGYEQYF
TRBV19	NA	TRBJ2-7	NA	TGTGCCAGTAGTATACGGCAGGATAGTGTATTTGACGAGCAGTACTTC	CASSIRQDSVFDEQYF
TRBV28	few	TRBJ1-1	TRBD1	TGTGCCAGCAGCCTCACGCGGACAGGGGCTGAAGCTTTCTTT	CASSLTRTGAEAFF
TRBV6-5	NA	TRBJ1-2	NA	TGTGCCAGCAGTTACAGTCTTACCCACAGGAACTATGGCTACACCTTC	CASSYSLTHRNYGYTF
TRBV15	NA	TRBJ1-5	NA	TGTGCCACCAGCAGAGGACAGAGGAGCAATCAGCCCCAGCATTTT	CATSRGQRSNQPQHF
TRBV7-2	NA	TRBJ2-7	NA	TGTGCCAGCAGCTTAGCACTGGAGGGTCCCTACGAGCAGTACTTC	CASSLALEGPYEQYF
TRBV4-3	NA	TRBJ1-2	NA	TGCGCCAGCAGCCAAGTTGAAGGGGACTATGGCTACACCTTC	CASSQVEGDYGYTF
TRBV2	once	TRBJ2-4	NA	TGTGCCAGCAGTGACTGGACAGAAATAGCCAAAAACATTCAGTACTTC	CASSDWTEIAKNIQYF
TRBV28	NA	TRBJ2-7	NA	TGTGCCAGCAGATCTACTAGGACGGACTCCTACGAGCAGTACTTC	CASRSTRTDSYEQYF
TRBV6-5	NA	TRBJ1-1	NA	TGTGCCAGCAGTTACGGGGGACCTGGGGACACTGAAGCTTTCTTT	CASSYGGPGDTEAFF
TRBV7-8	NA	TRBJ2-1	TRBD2	TGTGCCAGCAGCCCCTATGCGGGAGGGCCCATCGATGAGCAGTTCTTC	CASSPYAGGPIDEQFF
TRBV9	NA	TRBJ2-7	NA	TGTGCCAGCAGCGTAGATGTCTCTTACGAGCAGTACTTC	CASSVDVSYEQYF
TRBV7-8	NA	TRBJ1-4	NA	TGTGCCAGCAGCTCCCCCGGACCGACTAATGAAAAACTGTTTTTT	CASSSPGPTNEKLFF
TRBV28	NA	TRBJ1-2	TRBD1	TGTGCCAGCAGTCCGGACAGGGGGCGCCTCTATGGCTACACCTTC	CASSPDRGRLYGYTF
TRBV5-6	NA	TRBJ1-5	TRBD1	TGTGCCAGCAGCACTGGACAGGGGCAGCCCCAGCATTTT	CASSTGQGQPQHF
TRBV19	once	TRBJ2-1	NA	TGTGCCAGTAGTGTCTCCGGGGTTCCCACCATTTACAATGAGCAGTTCTTC	CASSVSGVPTIYNEQFF
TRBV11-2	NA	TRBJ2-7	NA	TGTGCCAGCAGCTCGAGACAGTTAGGTTACGAGCAGTACTTC	CASSSRQLGYEQYF
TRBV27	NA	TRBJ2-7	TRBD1	TGTGCCAGCAGACCAAGACAGGGTGGCTACGAGCAGTACTTC	CASRPRQGGYEQYF
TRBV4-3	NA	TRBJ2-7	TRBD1	TGCGCCAGCAGCCAGTACCCGGGACAGGGCTACGAGCAGTACTTC	CASSQYPGQGYEQYF
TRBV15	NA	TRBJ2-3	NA	TGTGCCACCAGCAGCATAGCTACGGGGGCAGATACGCAGTATTTT	CATSSIATGADTQYF
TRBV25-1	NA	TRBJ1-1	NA	TGTGCCAGCAGTGTCCTGACTGAAGCTTTCTTT	CASSVLTEAFF
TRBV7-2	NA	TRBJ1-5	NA	TGTGCCAGCAGTTCCGGGGCTCGGGGCGACAATCAGCCCCAGCATTTT	CASSSGARGDNQPQHF
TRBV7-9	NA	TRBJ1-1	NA	TGTGCCAGCAGCTTCGGGCTAGCAGCTTTCTTT	CASSFGLAAFF
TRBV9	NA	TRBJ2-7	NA	TGTGCCAGCAGCGCGCGGAACTACGAGCAGTACTTC	CASSARNYEQYF
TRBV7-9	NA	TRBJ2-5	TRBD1	TGTGCCAGCATCGAGGGGGCAGGGGCGGGGACCCAGTACTTC	CASIEGAGAGTQYF
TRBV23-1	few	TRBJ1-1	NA	TGCGCCAGCAGCCAGGGTCAAAGGGGAACTGAAGCTTTCTTT	CASSQGQRGTEAFF
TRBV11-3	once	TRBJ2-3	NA	TGTGCCAGCAGCCTCTCCGGCACGGCGGATACGCAGTATTTT	CASSLSGTADTQYF
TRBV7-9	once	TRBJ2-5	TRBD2	TGTGCCAGCAGCTTAGCGCTAGCGGGAGATGGGTATGAGACCCAGTACTTC	CASSLALAGDGYETQYF
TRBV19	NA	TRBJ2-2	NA	TGTGCCAGCAGCCCTGCGAACACCGGGGAGCTGTTTTTT	CASSPANTGELFF
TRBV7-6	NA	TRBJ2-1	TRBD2	TGTGCCAGCAGCTTATCTTCCTTGAGCGGGAGGGCGGGAAATGAGCAGTTCTTC	CASSLSSLSGRAGNEQFF